This T cell receptor beta chain was documented in a study of cytomegalovirus exposure and HLA in healthy donors. Data came from immunoSEQ multiplex PCR; TCRdb stores just in-frame clones and leaves some out. Found here are fewer than 120,000 clones, around 87% of them singletons; the top ten hold 1.4%. Per germline, CDR1 SGHTA and CDR2 FQGNSA. This CDR3 comprises 13 residues. On this clone itself: Its antigen is unidentified.

Study results and limitations: Many donors shared some public TCRs, even though most TCR sequences were rare. Specific recognition of CMV antigens was confirmed in vitro for a few chains (all CMV-associated). Cytomegalovirus association was listed for 164 TCR beta chains.

Among the 90 to 150 subjects of the validation cohort, separate from the 666-subject first cohort, were the donors. The sequencing sample was made of PBMCs. V and J are TRBV7-2 and TRBJ2-3; tentatively, D is TRBD2 (6 bases). This TCR derives from a woman in her 30s in good health and CMV-seropositive. CDR3 sequence reads: CATGRTPQDTQYF. The CDR3 DNA is TGTGCAACGGGGAGGACTCCGCAGGATACGCAGTATTTT.